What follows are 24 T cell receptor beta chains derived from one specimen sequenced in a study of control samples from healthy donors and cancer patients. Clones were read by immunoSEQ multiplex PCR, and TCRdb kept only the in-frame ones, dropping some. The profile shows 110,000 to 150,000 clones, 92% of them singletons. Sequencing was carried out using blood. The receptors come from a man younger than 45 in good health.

CDR3: CASSSGTGQFF. The CDR3 nucleotides are TGTGCCAGTAGTTCAGGGACAGGGCAGTTCTTC. This chain links TRBV19 with TRBJ2-1; 8 bases map to TRBD1. V dropped 5 bases and J dropped 12; count of bases not matched to a gene: 3. Germline CDR1 and CDR2: LNHDA and SQIVND (reference sequence). The CDR3 consists of 11 residues.

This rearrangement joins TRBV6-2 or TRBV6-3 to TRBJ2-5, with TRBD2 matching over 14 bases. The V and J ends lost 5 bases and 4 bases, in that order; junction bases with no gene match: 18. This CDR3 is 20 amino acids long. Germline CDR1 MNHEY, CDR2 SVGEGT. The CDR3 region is CASSKMPGLAGVGAGETQYF. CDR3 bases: TGTGCCAGCAGTAAAATGCCGGGACTAGCGGGAGTTGGGGCCGGAGAGACCCAGTACTTC.

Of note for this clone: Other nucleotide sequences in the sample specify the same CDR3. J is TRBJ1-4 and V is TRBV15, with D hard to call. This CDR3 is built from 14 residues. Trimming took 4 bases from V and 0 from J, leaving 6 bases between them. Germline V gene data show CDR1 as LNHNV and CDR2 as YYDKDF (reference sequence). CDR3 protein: CATSMGATNEKLFF. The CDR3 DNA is TGTGCCACCAGCATGGGAGCAACTAATGAAAAACTGTTTTTT. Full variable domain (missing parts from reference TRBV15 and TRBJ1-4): DAMVIQNPRYQVTQFGKPVTLSCSQTLNHNVMYWYQQKSSQAPKLLFHYYDKDFNNEADTPDNFQSRRPNTSFCFLDIRSPGLGDTAMYLCATSMGATNEKLFFGSGTQLSVL.

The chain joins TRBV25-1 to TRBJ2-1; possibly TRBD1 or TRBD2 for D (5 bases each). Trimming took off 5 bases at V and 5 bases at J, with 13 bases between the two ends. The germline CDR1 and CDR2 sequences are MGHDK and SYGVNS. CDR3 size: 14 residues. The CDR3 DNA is TGTGCCAGCAGTTCCCCCGGGACCCACAATGAGCAGTTCTTC. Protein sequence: CASSSPGTHNEQFF.

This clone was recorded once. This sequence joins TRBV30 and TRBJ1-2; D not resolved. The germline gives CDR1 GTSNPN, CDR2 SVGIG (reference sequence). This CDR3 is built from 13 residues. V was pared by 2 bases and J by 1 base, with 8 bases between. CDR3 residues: CAWSPGNNYGYTF. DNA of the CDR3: TGTGCCTGGAGTCCCGGGAATAACTATGGCTACACCTTC.

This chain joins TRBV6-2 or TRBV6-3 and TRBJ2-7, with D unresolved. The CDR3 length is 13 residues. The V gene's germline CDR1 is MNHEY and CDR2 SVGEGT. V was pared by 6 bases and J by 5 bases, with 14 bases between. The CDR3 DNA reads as TGTGCCAGCAGGTACAGCCCCTGGAACGAGCAGTACTTC. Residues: CASRYSPWNEQYF.

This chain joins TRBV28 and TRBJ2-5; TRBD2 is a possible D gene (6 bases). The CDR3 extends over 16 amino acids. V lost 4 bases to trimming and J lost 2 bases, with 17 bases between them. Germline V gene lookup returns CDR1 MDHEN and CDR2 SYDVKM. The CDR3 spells CASSWWRGVWQETQYF. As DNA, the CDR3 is TGTGCCAGCAGTTGGTGGAGGGGTGTCTGGCAAGAGACCCAGTACTTC.

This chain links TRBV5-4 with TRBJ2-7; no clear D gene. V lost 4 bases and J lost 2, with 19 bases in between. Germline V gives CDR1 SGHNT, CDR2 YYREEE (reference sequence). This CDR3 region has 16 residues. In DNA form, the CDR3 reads TGTGCCAGCAGCAGAACGTCCGGGCTATCGCCCTACGAGCAGTACTTC. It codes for CASSRTSGLSPYEQYF.

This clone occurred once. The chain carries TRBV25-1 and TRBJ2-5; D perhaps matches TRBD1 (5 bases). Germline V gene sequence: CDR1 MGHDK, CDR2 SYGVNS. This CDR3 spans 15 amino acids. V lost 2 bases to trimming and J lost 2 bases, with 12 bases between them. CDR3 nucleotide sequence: TGTGCCAGCAGTGAACCCCGACAGCTGCAAGAGACCCAGTACTTC. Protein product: CASSEPRQLQETQYF. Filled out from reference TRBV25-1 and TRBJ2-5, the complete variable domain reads EADIYQTPRYLVIGTGKKITLECSQTMGHDKMYWYQQDPGMELHLIHYSYGVNSTEKGDLSSESTVSRIRTEHFPLTLESARPSHTSQYLCASSEPRQLQETQYFGPGTRLLVL.

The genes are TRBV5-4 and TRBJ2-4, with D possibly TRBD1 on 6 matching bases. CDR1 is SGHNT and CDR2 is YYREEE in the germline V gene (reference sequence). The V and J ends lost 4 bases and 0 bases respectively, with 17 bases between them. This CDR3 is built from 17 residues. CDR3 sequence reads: CASSPDGQLLAKNIQYF. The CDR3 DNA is TGTGCCAGCAGCCCGGATGGACAGCTTCTAGCCAAAAACATTCAGTACTTC.

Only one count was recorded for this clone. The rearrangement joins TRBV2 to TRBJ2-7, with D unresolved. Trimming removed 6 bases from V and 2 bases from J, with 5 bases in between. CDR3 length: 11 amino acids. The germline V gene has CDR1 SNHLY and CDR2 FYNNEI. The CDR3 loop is CASSPTYEQYF. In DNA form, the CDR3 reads TGTGCCAGCAGCCCTACCTACGAGCAGTACTTC.

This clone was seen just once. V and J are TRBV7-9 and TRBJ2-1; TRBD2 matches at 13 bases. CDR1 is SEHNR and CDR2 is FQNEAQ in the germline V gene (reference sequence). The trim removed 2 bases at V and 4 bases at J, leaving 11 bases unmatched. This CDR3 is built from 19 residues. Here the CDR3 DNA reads TGTGCCAGCAGCTTATCTTCCTCGACTAGCGGGAGGTTTTACAATGAGCAGTTCTTC. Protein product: CASSLSSSTSGRFYNEQFF.

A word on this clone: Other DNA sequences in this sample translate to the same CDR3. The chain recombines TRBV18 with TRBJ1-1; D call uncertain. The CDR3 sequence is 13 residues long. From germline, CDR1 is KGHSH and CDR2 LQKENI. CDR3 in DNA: TGTGCTTCTCTTACATCCATGAACACTGAAGCTTTCTTT. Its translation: CASLTSMNTEAFF.

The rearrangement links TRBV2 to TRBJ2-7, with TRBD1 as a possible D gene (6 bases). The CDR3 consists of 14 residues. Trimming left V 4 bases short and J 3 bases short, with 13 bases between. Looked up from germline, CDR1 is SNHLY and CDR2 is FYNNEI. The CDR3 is CASSGKDRHYEQYF. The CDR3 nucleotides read TGTGCCAGCAGTGGTAAGGACAGACACTACGAGCAGTACTTC.

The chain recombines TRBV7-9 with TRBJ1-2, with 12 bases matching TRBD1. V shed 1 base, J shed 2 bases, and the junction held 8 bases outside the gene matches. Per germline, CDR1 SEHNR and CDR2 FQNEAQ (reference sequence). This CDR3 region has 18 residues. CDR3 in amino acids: CASSLDLAGTGGNYGYTF. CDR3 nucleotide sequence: TGTGCCAGCAGCTTAGATTTAGCCGGGACAGGGGGCAACTATGGCTACACCTTC.

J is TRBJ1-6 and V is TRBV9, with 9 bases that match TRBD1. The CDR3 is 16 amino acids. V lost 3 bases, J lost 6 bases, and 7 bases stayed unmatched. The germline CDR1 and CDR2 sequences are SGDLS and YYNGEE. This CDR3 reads CASSAGTGQTNSPLHF. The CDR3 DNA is TGTGCCAGCAGCGCCGGGACAGGGCAAACTAATTCACCCCTCCACTTT.

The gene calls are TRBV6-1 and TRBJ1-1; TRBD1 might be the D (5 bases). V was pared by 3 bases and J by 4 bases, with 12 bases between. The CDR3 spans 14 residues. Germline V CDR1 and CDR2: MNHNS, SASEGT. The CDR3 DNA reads TGTGCCAGCAGTGAGGGTGGCGGGGGCACTGAAGCTTTCTTT. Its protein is CASSEGGGGTEAFF.

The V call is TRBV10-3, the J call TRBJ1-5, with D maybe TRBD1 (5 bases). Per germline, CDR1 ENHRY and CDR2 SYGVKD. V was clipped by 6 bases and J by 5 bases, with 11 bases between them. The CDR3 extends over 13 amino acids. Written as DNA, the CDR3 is TGTGCCATCAGAAGGGGCGTCGATCAGCCCCAGCATTTT. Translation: CAIRRGVDQPQHF.

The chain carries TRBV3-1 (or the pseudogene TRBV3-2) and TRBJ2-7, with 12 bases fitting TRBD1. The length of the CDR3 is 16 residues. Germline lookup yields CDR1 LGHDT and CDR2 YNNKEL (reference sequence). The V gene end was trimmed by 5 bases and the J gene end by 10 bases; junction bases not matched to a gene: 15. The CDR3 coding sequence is TGTGCCAGCAGCGTCCCTGAAGGGACAGGGGGCTATTATCAGTACTTC. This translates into CASSVPEGTGGYYQYF.

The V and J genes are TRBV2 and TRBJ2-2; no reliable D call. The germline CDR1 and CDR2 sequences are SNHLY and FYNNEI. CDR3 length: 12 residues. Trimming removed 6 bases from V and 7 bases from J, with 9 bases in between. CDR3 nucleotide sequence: TGTGCCAGCAGGTTTTTTAACGGGGAGCTGTTTTTT. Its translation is CASRFFNGELFF.

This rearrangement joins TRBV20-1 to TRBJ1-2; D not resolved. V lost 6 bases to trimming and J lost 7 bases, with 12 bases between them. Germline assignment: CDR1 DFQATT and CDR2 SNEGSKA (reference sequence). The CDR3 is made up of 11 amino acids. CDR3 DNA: TGCAGTGCCCCCCGTAACGGTGGCTACACCTTC. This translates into CSAPRNGGYTF.

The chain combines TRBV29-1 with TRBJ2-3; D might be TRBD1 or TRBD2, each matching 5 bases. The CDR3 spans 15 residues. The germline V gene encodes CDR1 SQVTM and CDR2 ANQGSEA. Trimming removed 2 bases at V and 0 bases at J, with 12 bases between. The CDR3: CSVERWGSSTDTQYF. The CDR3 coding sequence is TGCAGCGTTGAAAGGTGGGGGTCTAGCACAGATACGCAGTATTTT.

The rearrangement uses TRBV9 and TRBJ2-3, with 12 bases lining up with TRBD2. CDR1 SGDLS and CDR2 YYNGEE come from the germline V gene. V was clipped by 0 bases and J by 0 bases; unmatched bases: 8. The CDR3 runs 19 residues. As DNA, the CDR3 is TGTGCCAGCAGCGTAGCAAGACTAGCGGGAGTTATGAGCACAGATACGCAGTATTTT. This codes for CASSVARLAGVMSTDTQYF.

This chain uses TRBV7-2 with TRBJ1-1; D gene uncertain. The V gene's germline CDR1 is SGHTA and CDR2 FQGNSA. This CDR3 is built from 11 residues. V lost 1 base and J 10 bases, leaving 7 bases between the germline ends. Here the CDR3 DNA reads TGTGCCAGCAGCTTAGAGGGTCGAGCTTTCTTT. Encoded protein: CASSLEGRAFF.